This is a list of T cell receptor beta chains from one sample in a study of T-cell memory formation after mild COVID-19. TCRdb independently ran MiXCR on the 5' RACE reads; one entry per CDR3 protein. The table lists 200,000 to 250,000 distinct CDR3 sequences, around a tenth of them singletons. The sample taken for sequencing was PBMCs or a T cell subset sorted from them (not recorded which). The receptors come from a man between 18 and 29 years old who had mild COVID-19 (a few samples of this study predate the infection). Cell type and time point are not known. CDR3s include the opening cysteine and the closing phenylalanine or tryptophan. A D gene is named only where the DNA matches it firmly. Size values are once, few and many counts, or a class for expanded clones, and some rows have none.

d_call j_call clone_size v_call cdr3_aa cdr3_nt
TRBD1 TRBJ1-3 few TRBV12-3/TRBV12-4 CASSDRGNTIYF TGTGCCAGCAGTGACAGGGGGAACACCATATATTTT
. TRBJ2-6 many TRBV6-2/TRBV6-3 CASSYFPGANVLTF TGTGCCAGCAGTTATTTCCCTGGGGCCAACGTCCTGACTTTC
. TRBJ2-5 . TRBV2 CASSLGDAETQYF TGTGCCAGCAGTTTAGGGGACGCGGAGACCCAGTACTTC
TRBD1 TRBJ1-1 many TRBV4-1 CASFPAGTGDTEAFF TGCGCCAGCTTCCCTGCCGGGACAGGAGACACTGAAGCTTTCTTT
. TRBJ1-1 few TRBV12-3/TRBV12-4 CASREGGGNTEAFF TGTGCCAGCAGAGAGGGGGGGGGAAACACTGAAGCTTTCTTT
. TRBJ2-3 few TRBV7-9 CASSSRGTVTDTQYF TGTGCCAGCAGCTCCCGGGGGACAGTCACAGATACGCAGTATTTT
. TRBJ1-1 . TRBV5-4 CASSLSTLDTEAFF TGTGCCAGCAGCTTGTCGACGTTGGACACTGAAGCTTTCTTT
. TRBJ2-1 few TRBV5-1 CASSLLAGEQFF TGCGCCAGCAGCTTGCTTGCGGGGGAGCAGTTCTTC
. TRBJ2-3 . TRBV18 CASSGTAAVHTQYF TGTGCCAGCTCCGGGACCGCGGCCGTGCATACGCAGTATTTT
TRBD1 TRBJ2-7 . TRBV7-6 CASSPSGTGGTYEQYF TGTGCCAGCAGCCCGTCCGGGACAGGGGGCACCTACGAGCAGTACTTC
TRBD1 TRBJ2-7 medium-sized TRBV7-8 CASSLSSGTGNYEQYF TGTGCCAGCAGCTTGAGCTCCGGGACAGGGAACTACGAGCAGTACTTC
. TRBJ2-7 few TRBV6-5 CASSYSAPTSSYEQYF TGTGCCAGCAGTTACTCCGCGCCTACGTCCTCCTACGAGCAGTACTTC
. TRBJ1-2 few TRBV18 CASSRAAKGYTF TGTGCCAGCTCACGGGCAGCTAAGGGCTACACCTTC
. TRBJ2-1 . TRBV5-1 CASRTSNEQFF TGCGCCAGCAGAACTAGCAATGAGCAGTTCTTC
. TRBJ2-7 . TRBV12-3/TRBV12-4 CASSLFGPEQYF TGTGCCAGCAGTTTATTCGGACCTGAGCAGTACTTC
. TRBJ1-1 . TRBV7-2 CASSLVGAGAFF TGTGCCAGCAGCTTAGTAGGGGCCGGAGCTTTCTTT
. TRBJ2-5 few TRBV20-1 CSERRGGRQETQYF TGCAGTGAGAGAAGGGGGGGCAGACAAGAGACCCAGTACTTC
TRBD1 TRBJ2-3 many TRBV7-3 CASSSTGGSDTQYF TGTGCCAGCAGCTCGACAGGGGGTTCGGATACGCAGTATTTT
. TRBJ1-1 many TRBV9 CASSVDSTTKHTEAFF TGTGCCAGCAGCGTAGATAGTACCACCAAACACACTGAAGCTTTCTTT
TRBD1 TRBJ1-1 few TRBV6-5 CASSRQGYTEAFF TGTGCCAGCAGTAGACAGGGGTACACTGAAGCTTTCTTT
. TRBJ2-7 few TRBV7-9 CASSLWGSREQYF TGTGCCAGCAGCTTATGGGGGAGCCGCGAGCAGTACTTC
TRBD1 TRBJ1-2 few TRBV10-3 CATDRGSGTDYGYTF TGTGCCACCGACAGGGGATCGGGTACGGACTATGGCTACACCTTC
TRBD1 TRBJ2-1 few TRBV7-2 CASSLDRGLYNEQFF TGTGCCAGCAGCTTGGACAGGGGGTTGTACAATGAGCAGTTCTTC
. TRBJ2-5 many TRBV30 CAWSLQGEETQYF TGTGCCTGGAGTTTACAGGGAGAAGAGACCCAGTACTTC
TRBD2 TRBJ2-5 few TRBV29-1 CSFAGTSGGTRRETQYF TGCAGTTTCGCCGGGACTAGCGGGGGGACCAGGAGGGAGACCCAGTACTTC
TRBD2 TRBJ2-5 . TRBV5-1 CASSTLTSGVGETQYF TGCGCCAGCAGCACCCTGACTAGCGGGGTTGGAGAGACCCAGTACTTC
. TRBJ2-1 few TRBV27 CASSPYIYNEQFF TGTGCCAGCAGCCCGTATATCTACAATGAGCAGTTCTTC
. TRBJ1-2 . TRBV3-1 CASSQRTVHGYTF TGTGCCAGCAGCCAGAGGACAGTCCATGGCTACACCTTC
. TRBJ2-7 . TRBV12-3/TRBV12-4 CASSLKGYEQYF TGTGCCAGCAGTTTGAAGGGATACGAGCAGTACTTC
. TRBJ1-1 . TRBV7-9 CASPPVGRLTEAFF TGTGCCAGCCCCCCGGTCGGGCGACTCACTGAAGCTTTCTTT
. TRBJ2-5 many TRBV7-2 CASSLSQLETQYF TGTGCCAGCAGCTTAAGCCAGCTGGAGACCCAGTACTTC
TRBD2 TRBJ2-7 few TRBV9 CASSVGLADYEQYF TGTGCCAGCAGCGTGGGACTAGCGGACTACGAGCAGTACTTC
. TRBJ2-6 . TRBV23-1 CASSHSYSGANVLTF TGCGCCAGCAGTCATTCGTACTCTGGGGCCAACGTCCTGACTTTC
. TRBJ2-4 . TRBV28 CASSSRDHIQYF TGTGCCAGCAGTTCCAGGGACCACATTCAGTACTTC
. TRBJ1-2 . TRBV5-1 CASSWGQGGGYTF TGCGCCAGCAGCTGGGGCCAGGGAGGCGGCTACACCTTC
TRBD2 TRBJ2-7 few TRBV6-5 CASSFKPPGLGSYEQYF TGTGCCAGCAGTTTCAAGCCACCGGGACTAGGGTCTTACGAGCAGTACTTC
TRBD1 TRBJ1-2 few TRBV20-1 CSCAHRGRPYGYTF TGCAGTTGTGCGCACAGGGGGCGTCCGTATGGCTACACCTTC
TRBD2 TRBJ2-5 few TRBV7-2 CASSLAGAVETQYF TGTGCCAGCAGCCTAGCGGGGGCAGTGGAGACCCAGTACTTC
. TRBJ1-6 . TRBV10-3 CAISGGRVDNSPLHF TGTGCCATCAGTGGAGGGAGAGTGGATAATTCACCCCTCCACTTT
TRBD2 TRBJ2-2 . TRBV5-4 CASSSPGTSGAGELFF TGTGCCAGCAGCTCACCCGGGACTAGCGGGGCCGGGGAGCTGTTTTTT
. TRBJ2-1 . TRBV4-2 CASGSGGIYNEQFF TGTGCCAGCGGCAGCGGAGGGATATACAATGAGCAGTTCTTC
. TRBJ1-1 few TRBV11-1 CASSLSRAGEAFF TGTGCCAGCAGCTTAAGTCGGGCAGGTGAAGCTTTCTTT
. TRBJ1-1 . TRBV29-1 CSVGYRQSDTEAFF TGCAGCGTTGGGTATCGGCAGAGCGACACTGAAGCTTTCTTT
TRBD2 TRBJ2-1 few TRBV12-3/TRBV12-4 CASRQRLAGGAYNEQFF TGTGCCAGCAGGCAGCGCCTAGCGGGGGGTGCCTACAATGAGCAGTTCTTC
TRBD1 TRBJ1-5 . TRBV20-1 CSAQDRGNQPQHF TGCAGTGCACAAGACAGGGGCAATCAGCCCCAGCATTTT
. TRBJ2-5 . TRBV6-5 CASSPRAQETQYF TGTGCCAGCAGCCCCCGGGCCCAAGAGACCCAGTACTTC
. TRBJ2-5 . TRBV5-1 CASSLSFQAEETQYF TGCGCCAGCAGCTTGAGTTTTCAGGCGGAAGAGACCCAGTACTTC
. TRBJ2-2 . TRBV4-1 CASSQDWARSTGNTGELFF TGCGCCAGCAGCCAAGATTGGGCCAGATCCACTGGGAACACCGGGGAGCTGTTTTTT
. TRBJ2-5 . TRBV20-1 CSAHFPGRQTIGETQYF TGCAGTGCGCATTTCCCGGGACGACAAACGATCGGAGAGACCCAGTACTTC
TRBD2 TRBJ2-1 . TRBV6-6 CASRAGGGPQWFHEQFF TGTGCCAGCAGAGCGGGGGGGGGTCCACAGTGGTTTCATGAGCAGTTCTTC
TRBD1 TRBJ2-1 many TRBV12-3/TRBV12-4 CASSLGGQGYNEQFF TGTGCCAGCAGTTTGGGGGGACAGGGGTACAATGAGCAGTTCTTC
. TRBJ2-7 . TRBV2 CASSAVWPFTYEQYF TGTGCCAGCAGTGCGGTGTGGCCATTCACCTACGAGCAGTACTTC